The clone carrying this T cell receptor beta chain was seen once. Its antigen is currently unknown. Amplification used 60 Vbeta primers and 13 Jbeta primers. Assay: immunoSEQ multiplex PCR; the TCRdb copy retains only in-frame clones and omits some. The table shows approximately 100,000 clones, with more than 60% occurring only once. The CDR3 has 15 amino acids. Trimming cost V 0 bases and J 5 bases, with 12 bases left between them. Germline values: CDR1 MNHNS, CDR2 SASEGT. The data stem from a study of cytomegalovirus exposure and HLA in healthy donors. General study findings and limits: Accurate HLA-A and HLA-B prediction from TCR beta sequences was reported for most subjects. The authors enumerated 150 to 200 TCR beta chains as linked to cytomegalovirus.

Sequencing used PBMCs. This TCR was sampled from a man aged 50 to 60 in good health and CMV-seronegative. The chain links TRBV6-1 to TRBJ2-3, with D perhaps TRBD2 (7 bases). As DNA, the CDR3 is TGTGCCAGCAGTGAAGCGGGGGGGCTGGTAGATACGCAGTATTTT. As protein: CASSEAGGLVDTQYF.